This TCR beta chain was identified during a study of OX40 agonist ivuxolimab in advanced cancers. Study-wide results and limits: On average, CD8+ T cells had more expanded clones than CD4+. Not determined was the antigen specificity of the expanded peripheral T cells.

About this clone: The target antigen is unknown.

The table came from immunoSEQ multiplex PCR; TCRdb's copy has only in-frame clones and leaves some out. The sample holds over 65,000 clones, 88% seen once. This CDR3 spans 14 amino acids. Germline V CDR1 and CDR2: SGHRS, YFSETQ. V was cut by 3 bases and J by 3 bases, with 13 bases left in between. V is TRBV5-1 and J is TRBJ2-7, with TRBD1 as a possible D gene (7 bases). This sequence originates from an adult with an advanced solid tumor such as melanoma, head and neck, liver or kidney cancer. The sample was CD4+ or CD8+ T cells sorted from blood, taken in a trial of the OX40 agonist ivuxolimab. The CDR3 DNA sequence: TGCGCCAGCAGCTCTCAGGGGGGTTTCTACGAGCAGTACTTC. This encodes CASSSQGGFYEQYF.